Shown below are 28 T cell receptor beta chains from a single sample sequenced in a study of cytomegalovirus exposure and HLA in healthy donors. This PCR relied on a set of 60 Vbeta primers and 13 Jbeta primers. Method: immunoSEQ multiplex PCR; TCRdb's copy keeps in-frame clones and lacks some. This sample carries over 110,000 clones, about 79% of them seen once, and the ten largest clones take 2.5%. Sequencing was carried out using PBMCs. These receptors all stem from a male donor in good health and CMV-seronegative.

CDR3 sequence (DNA): TGTGCTAGTGGTTTGGTTCTAGCGAGCGCCTACGAGCAGTACTTC. Amino acid sequence: CASGLVLASAYEQYF. The chain employs TRBV12-5 and TRBJ2-7, with a weak D call TRBD2 (6 bases). Trimming shortened V by 0 bases and J by 2 bases, and 11 bases separated the two germline ends. CDR3 length: 15 amino acids. Germline V lookup: CDR1 LGHNT, CDR2 FRNRAP.

The rearrangement uses TRBV7-9 and TRBJ2-2, with TRBD2 matching 12 bases. Germline V gene data show CDR1 as SEHNR and CDR2 as FQNEAQ (reference sequence). The CDR3 spans 15 residues. V was clipped by 6 bases and J by 4 bases; unmatched bases: 3. The CDR3 DNA reads as TGTGCCAGCAGTGGACTAGCGGGACTCACCGGGGAGCTGTTTTTT. Translating gives CASSGLAGLTGELFF.

The chain carries TRBV7-8 and TRBJ2-1; 7 bases are shared with TRBD2. CDR1 and CDR2 from the germline V gene are SGHVS and FQNEAQ. The V segment lost 8 bases and the J segment 10 bases; nucleotides outside the gene matches: 11. This CDR3 comprises 13 residues. The CDR3, as DNA: TGTGCCAGCCTCCTAGAGGGAGGGAGGGAGCAGTTCTTC. It yields the protein CASLLEGGREQFF.

The chain recombines TRBV6-6 with TRBJ2-1, with a possible D match to TRBD2 (6 bases). Trimming removed 2 bases at V and 11 bases at J, with 7 bases between. Germline loops: CDR1 MNHNY, CDR2 SVGAGI (reference sequence). CDR3 length equals 11 residues. The CDR3 protein is CASSYGGKQFF. DNA for the CDR3: TGTGCCAGCAGTTACGGGGGGAAGCAGTTCTTC.

This clone was detected only once. This chain links TRBV14 with TRBJ1-2, with D possibly TRBD1 on 5 matching bases. With 6 bases removed from V and 9 bases from J, the gap between germline ends came to 17 bases. The CDR3 totals 13 residues. Germline-derived CDR1 and CDR2 are SGHDN and FVKESK. For the CDR3, the DNA is TGTGCCAGCAGTAACTCGGGCGGGGGTCGCTACACCTTC. Translation: CASSNSGGGRYTF.

V gene TRBV6-1 combines with J gene TRBJ1-6; D possibly corresponds to TRBD1 (5 bases). The CDR3 has 14 residues. From germline, CDR1 is MNHNS and CDR2 SASEGT. V lost 10 bases to trimming and J lost 2 bases, with 12 bases between them. The CDR3, as DNA: TGTGCCATAAACCCGGACACCTATAATTCACCCCTCCACTTT. Amino acid sequence: CAINPDTYNSPLHF.

The chain carries TRBV9 and TRBJ1-2; 7 nucleotides line up with TRBD1. The germline gives CDR1 SGDLS, CDR2 YYNGEE. The CDR3 is 15 amino acids. V gave up 1 base and J gave up 8 bases; unmatched junction bases: 11. The CDR3 is CASSVKGGRSEGYTF. CDR3 nucleotide sequence: TGTGCCAGCAGCGTAAAAGGGGGCAGATCTGAGGGCTACACCTTC. The whole variable domain, remainder taken from reference TRBV9 and TRBJ1-2, is DSGVTQTPKHLITATGQRVTLRCSPRSGDLSVYWYQQSLDQGLQFLIQYYNGEERAKGNILERFSAQQFPDLHSELNLSSLELGDSALYFCASSVKGGRSEGYTFGSGTRLTVV.

V gene TRBV19 combines with J gene TRBJ1-2; 8 nucleotides line up with TRBD1. V lost 4 bases and J lost 7; bases outside the gene matches: 17. Germline CDR1 reads LNHDA; CDR2 reads SQIVND (reference sequence). The CDR3 consists of 17 residues. The CDR3 region has the DNA TGTGCCAGTAGTACCATCGCCGATGCCAGGGGGCTTCGTGGCTACACCTTC. Translating gives CASSTIADARGLRGYTF.

The chain combines TRBV5-1 with TRBJ2-7, with a tentative D call TRBD1 (5 bases). Germline V gene lookup returns CDR1 SGHRS and CDR2 YFSETQ. Trimming took off 4 bases at V and 3 bases at J, with 8 bases between the two ends. This CDR3 region has 12 residues. The CDR3 DNA reads TGCGCCAGCAGCGCAGGGCACTACGAGCAGTACTTC. It codes for CASSAGHYEQYF. Supplemented by reference TRBV5-1 and TRBJ2-7, the full variable domain reads KAGVTQTPRYLIKTRGQQVTLSCSPISGHRSVSWYQQTPGQGLQFLFEYFSETQRNKGNFPGRFSGRQFSNSRSEMNVSTLELGDSALYLCASSAGHYEQYFGPGTRLTVT.

This clone occurred a few times. This chain joins TRBV6-1 and TRBJ1-5; D not certain. The CDR3 has 15 residues. V lost 6 bases and J lost 2, with 14 bases in between. The germline V gene has CDR1 MNHNS and CDR2 SASEGT. CDR3 sequence reads: CASSLESIGNQPQHF. The CDR3 DNA reads as TGTGCCAGCAGCCTGGAGTCTATAGGCAATCAGCCCCAGCATTTT.

V is TRBV28 and J is TRBJ1-2, with unresolved D. The CDR3 is 12 residues long. Trimming removed 3 bases at V and 1 base at J, with 3 bases between. CDR1 MDHEN and CDR2 SYDVKM come from the germline V gene. As DNA, the CDR3 is TGTGCCAGCAGTTTTCTTAACTATGGCTACACCTTC. Protein: CASSFLNYGYTF.

This clone has just a few counts. The chain combines TRBV9 with TRBJ1-5, with D hard to call. Germline CDR1 reads SGDLS; CDR2 reads YYNGEE. The CDR3 has 14 residues. Between the trimmed V and J ends, which lost 0 bases and 7 bases, there was a span of 11 bases. As DNA, the CDR3 is TGTGCCAGCAGCGTAGCAGAACCCGAACAGCCCCAGCATTTT. Protein: CASSVAEPEQPQHF.

This clone was counted a few times. This chain joins TRBV27 and TRBJ2-5; perhaps TRBD1 as D (6 bases). The ends were cut back, 4 bases at V and 1 base at J, with 10 bases in the middle. This CDR3 region has 14 residues. Per the germline V gene, CDR1 is MNHEY and CDR2 is SMNVEV (reference sequence). CDR3: CASSWGRAQETQYF. CDR3 in DNA: TGTGCCAGCAGTTGGGGGCGCGCCCAAGAGACCCAGTACTTC.

The chain is built from TRBV6-5 and TRBJ2-7; D perhaps matches TRBD1 (5 bases). The CDR3 totals 13 residues. V was shortened by 5 bases and J by 0 bases, with 8 bases between the two germline ends. Germline V gives CDR1 MNHEY, CDR2 SVGAGI. In nucleotides, the CDR3 is TGTGCCAGCAGTCCCCAGGGCTCCTACGAGCAGTACTTC. This translates into CASSPQGSYEQYF.

This clone was seen a few times. The rearrangement links TRBV15 to TRBJ1-4; D perhaps matches TRBD1 (6 bases). With 3 bases removed from V and 4 bases from J, the gap between germline ends came to 12 bases. Per the germline V gene, CDR1 is LNHNV and CDR2 is YYDKDF (reference sequence). CDR3 size: 15 residues. The CDR3 protein is CATSRETGFNEKLFF. DNA for the CDR3: TGTGCCACCAGCAGGGAAACAGGGTTTAATGAAAAACTGTTTTTT.

This clone was detected only once. The V gene is TRBV9, the J gene TRBJ1-4; D is perhaps TRBD1 (6 bases). V dropped 3 bases and J dropped 3 bases, with 9 bases sitting between them. Looked up from germline, CDR1 is SGDLS and CDR2 is YYNGEE. The CDR3 runs 14 residues. CDR3 DNA: TGTGCCAGCAGCGGAGGGGGATCTAATGAAAAACTGTTTTTT. Residues: CASSGGGSNEKLFF.

The V gene is TRBV30, the J gene TRBJ1-5; no clear D gene. In germline, CDR1 is GTSNPN, CDR2 SVGIG (reference sequence). The V gene lost 6 bases and the J gene lost 1 base, with 16 bases spanning the gap. The CDR3 covers 15 residues. The CDR3 loop is CACSWAHGSNQPQHF. The CDR3 DNA reads TGTGCCTGCTCCTGGGCCCATGGCAGCAATCAGCCCCAGCATTTT.

The sample holds one count of this clone. This sequence joins TRBV9 and TRBJ2-1, with 13 positions matching TRBD2. V was pared by 4 bases and J by 7 bases, with 5 bases of the junction left unmatched. Germline V lookup: CDR1 SGDLS, CDR2 YYNGEE. The CDR3 is 15 residues long. The CDR3 bases are TGTGCCAGCAGCAGAACTAGCGGGAGGGGAAATGAGCAGTTCTTC. Protein product: CASSRTSGRGNEQFF.

This clone was recorded only once. This chain connects TRBV15 to TRBJ2-1, with 12 positions matching TRBD2. Germline V CDR1 and CDR2: LNHNV, YYDKDF (reference sequence). Trimming at V came to 9 bases and at J to 6 bases, leaving 9 bases not matched to a gene. CDR3 length equals 15 residues. The CDR3 protein is CATGGGLAGLNEQFF. CDR3 coding DNA: TGTGCCACGGGGGGGGGACTAGCGGGCCTCAATGAGCAGTTCTTC.

CDR3 sequence reads: CASSLSGSNSYNEQFF. The CDR3 DNA sequence: TGTGCCAGCAGCTTAAGCGGATCTAACTCCTACAATGAGCAGTTCTTC. V gene TRBV7-2 combines with J gene TRBJ2-1; tentative D call: TRBD2 (5 bases). The CDR3 extends over 16 amino acids. Germline CDR1 SGHTA, CDR2 FQGNSA. The V end was cut by 2 bases, the J end by 0 bases, with 11 bases between.

This clone was seen a single time. CDR3 DNA sequence: TGCAGCAGTAGCGGAGCTAGCACAGATACGCAGTATTTT. Protein: CSSSGASTDTQYF. The chain has TRBV29-1 and TRBJ2-3, with D possibly matching TRBD2 (6 bases). The CDR3 consists of 13 residues. V dropped 8 bases and J dropped 0 bases, with 12 bases sitting between them. The germline gives CDR1 SQVTM, CDR2 ANQGSEA.

The count of this clone is one. This chain links TRBV25-1 with TRBJ2-3, with TRBD2 as a possible D gene (6 bases). V lost 3 bases, J lost 0 bases, and 10 bases lay in between. The CDR3 contains 15 residues. In germline, CDR1 is MGHDK, CDR2 SYGVNS. CDR3 coding DNA: TGTGCCAGCAGTGAGATAGCGGAGAGCACAGATACGCAGTATTTT. Its translation is CASSEIAESTDTQYF.

The V gene is TRBV5-4, the J gene TRBJ1-3; D gene ambiguous. The germline gives CDR1 SGHNT, CDR2 YYREEE (reference sequence). V lost 0 bases, J lost 4 bases, and 5 bases lay in between. The CDR3 covers 13 residues. The CDR3, as DNA: TGTGCCAGCAGCTTGGCCCAGGGAAACACCATATATTTT. Its protein product is CASSLAQGNTIYF. The whole variable domain, remainder taken from reference TRBV5-4 and TRBJ1-3, is ETGVTQSPTHLIKTRGQQVTLRCSSQSGHNTVSWYQQALGQGPQFIFQYYREEENGRGNFPPRFSGLQFPNYSSELNVNALELDDSALYLCASSLAQGNTIYFGEGSWLTVV.

The chain employs TRBV29-1 and TRBJ1-3; D perhaps matches TRBD1 (5 bases). V was trimmed by 4 bases and J by 3 bases, leaving 7 bases between them. The CDR3 loop spans 12 amino acids. Germline loops: CDR1 SQVTM, CDR2 ANQGSEA. For the CDR3, the DNA is TGCAGCGTTGCGGGGGTTGGAAACACCATATATTTT. This translates into CSVAGVGNTIYF.

The V and J genes are TRBV5-4 and TRBJ2-3; D not certain. Looked up from germline, CDR1 is SGHNT and CDR2 is YYREEE (reference sequence). This CDR3 has 13 amino acids. Trimming cost V 0 bases and J 9 bases, with 11 bases left between them. The CDR3 spells CASSLGGGWTQYF. The CDR3 DNA is TGTGCCAGCAGCTTGGGAGGCGGTTGGACGCAGTATTTT.

The J gene is TRBJ2-2, the V gene TRBV27; D not resolved. CDR1 and CDR2 (germline): MNHEY, SMNVEV (reference sequence). This CDR3 has 14 residues. The V end was cut by 4 bases, the J end by 4 bases, with 10 bases between. The CDR3 spells CASSYGSSTGELFF. The CDR3 nucleotides are TGTGCCAGCAGTTACGGGTCCAGCACCGGGGAGCTGTTTTTT.

Here the CDR3 reads CASSLLGANTQYF. The CDR3 DNA sequence: TGTGCCAGCAGCCTCCTCGGAGCCAATACGCAGTATTTT. This chain links TRBV13 with TRBJ2-3; D not resolved. V was clipped by 5 bases and J by 7 bases, with 13 bases between them. CDR1 and CDR2 (germline): PRHDT, FYEKMQ (reference sequence). CDR3 length: 13 residues.

V usage is TRBV10-1 and J usage is TRBJ2-2, with 11 bases matching TRBD2. J was trimmed by 3 bases and V by 4 bases; bases with no gene match: 7. CDR1 is WNHNN and CDR2 is SYGVQD in the germline V gene (reference sequence). The CDR3 sequence is 17 residues long. The CDR3 DNA sequence: TGCGCCAGCAGTGGATCAACTAGCGGGAGAGACACCGGGGAGCTGTTTTTT. Protein sequence: CASSGSTSGRDTGELFF.